These T cell receptor beta chains were read from a single sample in a study of blood T cell repertoires in COVID-19. TCRdb's table, derived via immunoSEQ multiplex PCR, lists solely in-frame clones and lacks some. The sample yields more than 60,000 clones, roughly 87% seen once. Material for sequencing was peripheral blood. These receptor sequences come from a woman older than 75 with active or convalescent COVID-19. Each CDR3 is given with its conserved first and last residue. Fields, in order: V gene, CDR3 protein.

TRBV11-2 | CASSLGQGHPYEQYF
TRBV5-5 | CASSYQGPGELFF
TRBV4-1 | CASSQDAVSGGTQYF
TRBV5-5 | CASSWTGAFSGANVLTF
TRBV6-2/TRBV6-3 | CASSGRLAANNEQFF
TRBV6-2/TRBV6-3 | CASSPKRGSITGELFF
TRBV4-2 | CASSQETGTQYF
TRBV5-1 | CASSLSVRTATSGNTIYF
TRBV6-5 | CASSVQGNTEAFF
TRBV7-3 | CASSSTGGQETQYF
TRBV19 | CASSTSGSPETQYF
TRBV10-1 | CASSGDRYTEAFF
TRBV6-2/TRBV6-3 | CASSYSSGSGYTF
TRBV3-1/TRBV3-2 | CASSQGTPGYGPEQYF
TRBV7-9 | CASSFGGSQYF
TRBV7-2 | CASSSGQGGTNEKLFF
TRBV5-1 | CASSLTPPGQGSNTEAFF
TRBV7-8 | CASSFVKGRVGELFF
TRBV30 | CAWSVSGYEQYF
TRBV7-2 | CASSSLYEQFF
TRBV9 | CASSVVGTGGFDEQFF
TRBV7-9 | CASSDSRLAGYTF
TRBV30 | CACRRTPQETQYF
TRBV7-8 | CASSFSGGDYGYTF
TRBV3-1/TRBV3-2 | CASSPGTSSRETQYF
TRBV5-8 | CASSLVTGVRTDTQYF
TRBV27 | CATAYSGGASGANVLTF
TRBV14 | CASSYDNEAFF
TRBV2 | CASSGSWGGETQYF
TRBV7-2 | CASSLDRFSETQYF
TRBV24-1 | CATSDPGQNRLGETQYF